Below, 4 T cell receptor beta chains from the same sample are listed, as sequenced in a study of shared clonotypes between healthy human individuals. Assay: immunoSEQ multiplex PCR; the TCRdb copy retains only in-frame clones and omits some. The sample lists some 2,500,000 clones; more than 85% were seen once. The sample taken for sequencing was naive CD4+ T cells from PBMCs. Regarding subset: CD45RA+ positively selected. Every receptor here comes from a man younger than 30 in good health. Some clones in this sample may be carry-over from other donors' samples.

CDR3 nucleotide sequence: TGTGCCAGCAGCTTAGACAGAGGGAGGCAGTTCTTC. Its protein is CASSLDRGRQFF. The chain is built from TRBV11-1 and TRBJ2-1; D might be TRBD2 (5 bases). CDR3 length: 12 amino acids. The germline CDR1 and CDR2 sequences are SGHAT and FQDESV (reference sequence). Between the trimmed V and J ends, which lost 1 base and 12 bases, there was a span of 10 bases.

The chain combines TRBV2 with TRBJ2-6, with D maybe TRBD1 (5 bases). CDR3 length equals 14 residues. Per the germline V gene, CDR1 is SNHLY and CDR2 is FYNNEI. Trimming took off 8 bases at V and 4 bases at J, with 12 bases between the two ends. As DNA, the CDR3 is TGTGCCAGCGTAGACAGAAGCGGGGCCAACGTCCTGACTTTC. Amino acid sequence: CASVDRSGANVLTF.

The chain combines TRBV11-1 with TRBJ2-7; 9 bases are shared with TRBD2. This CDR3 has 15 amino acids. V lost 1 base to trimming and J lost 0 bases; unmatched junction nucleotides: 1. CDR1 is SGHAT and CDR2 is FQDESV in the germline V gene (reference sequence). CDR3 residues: CASSLGGRDSYEQYF. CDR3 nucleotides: TGTGCCAGCAGCTTAGGCGGGAGGGACTCCTACGAGCAGTACTTC.

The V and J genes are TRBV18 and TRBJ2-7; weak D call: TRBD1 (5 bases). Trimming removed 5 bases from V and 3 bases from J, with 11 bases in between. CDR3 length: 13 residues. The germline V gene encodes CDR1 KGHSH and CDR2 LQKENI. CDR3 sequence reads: CASSVTDNYEQYF. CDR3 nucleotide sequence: TGTGCCAGCTCAGTTACGGACAACTACGAGCAGTACTTC.